This is a list of T cell receptor beta chains from one sample in a study of shared clonotypes between healthy human individuals. The repertoire was sequenced with immunoSEQ multiplex PCR; TCRdb's copy has only in-frame clones and lacks some. The table has roughly 600,000 clones, more than 95% seen once. The sequenced sample was naive CD8+ T cells sorted from blood. Receptors originate from a man younger than 45 in good health. The CDR3 runs from the conserved cysteine through the conserved F or W. The D gene is left open where the match is weak. Size is stated for part of the rows, as once, few or many counts, or as a class when the clone is expanded.

v_call	clone_size	j_call	d_call	cdr3_nt	cdr3_aa
TRBV4-3	-	TRBJ2-3	-	TGCGCCAGCCGTAGAGTGGGATACACAGATACGCAGTATTTT	CASRRVGYTDTQYF
TRBV27	-	TRBJ2-1	TRBD1	TGTGCCAGCAGTTTAAGTCGGACAGGGTTCTACAATGAGCAGTTCTTC	CASSLSRTGFYNEQFF
TRBV4-1	-	TRBJ1-5	-	TGCGCCAGCAGCCAAGAGCATGGTAGCAATCAGCCCCAGCATTTT	CASSQEHGSNQPQHF
TRBV18	-	TRBJ2-7	-	TGTGCCAGCTCACCGATAATGACCTACGAGCAGTACTTC	CASSPIMTYEQYF
TRBV2	-	TRBJ1-2	-	TGTGCCAGCACCCCGCGCGAGGGAACGGACTATGGCTACACCTTC	CASTPREGTDYGYTF
TRBV28	-	TRBJ2-7	TRBD2	TGTGCCAGCAGTTATAACCCGACTAGCGGCTCCTACGAGCAGTACTTC	CASSYNPTSGSYEQYF
TRBV11-1	-	TRBJ2-3	TRBD2	TGTGCCAGCAGCTTATATTCGGTGCGGGAGGCCACAGATACGCAGTATTTT	CASSLYSVREATDTQYF
TRBV7-9	-	TRBJ2-4	-	TGTGCCAGCAGTCCAGCGGGCGTAGCCAAAAACATTCAGTACTTC	CASSPAGVAKNIQYF
TRBV6-6	-	TRBJ1-5	-	TGTGCCAGCAGTTACCGGACAGAGAATCAGCCCCAGCATTTT	CASSYRTENQPQHF
TRBV29-1	-	TRBJ1-4	TRBD1	TGCAGCGTCTTCGGAGGGGGCTTTGAAAAACTGTTTTTT	CSVFGGGFEKLFF
TRBV5-5	-	TRBJ2-1	-	TGTGCCAGCAGCTTGGACAGATACAATGAGCAGTTCTTC	CASSLDRYNEQFF
TRBV7-8	-	TRBJ2-7	-	TGTGCCAGCAGCTTAGGAGAAGGGGGGTTCTACGAGCAGTACTTC	CASSLGEGGFYEQYF
TRBV30	-	TRBJ1-1	-	TGTGCCTGGAGTGTAAAGGTGCGGGCCACTGAAGCTTTCTTT	CAWSVKVRATEAFF
TRBV7-2	-	TRBJ2-2	-	TGTGCCAGCAGCTACCCGTTGGGCAACACCGGGGAGCTGTTTTTT	CASSYPLGNTGELFF
TRBV27	-	TRBJ2-7	-	TGTGCCAGCAGTTTACGGGAACCTCGACAGGCCTTGATCTTC	CASSLREPRQALIF
TRBV30	-	TRBJ2-7	-	TGTGCCTGGACCCCCGGGGTACGGGGGTACGAGCAGTACTTC	CAWTPGVRGYEQYF
TRBV5-1	-	TRBJ2-1	-	TGCGCCAGCAGCTGGGAGTACAATGAGCAGTTCTTC	CASSWEYNEQFF
TRBV7-9	-	TRBJ2-7	-	TGTGCCAGCCAGGACTTGAGCTCCTACGAGCAGTACTTC	CASQDLSSYEQYF
TRBV11-2	once	TRBJ2-7	TRBD1	TGTGCCAGCAGCTTTCGGACAGGGGAATCCCACGAGCAGTACTTC	CASSFRTGESHEQYF
TRBV5-5	-	TRBJ1-1	-	TGTGCCAGCAGCCCCGGGCCGGGGGCGATGAACACTGAAGCTTTCTTT	CASSPGPGAMNTEAFF
TRBV5-5	-	TRBJ2-7	TRBD2	TGTGCCAGCAGCTTAGCTCGACTAGCGGGACACTACGAGCAGTACTTC	CASSLARLAGHYEQYF
TRBV7-2	-	TRBJ2-7	-	TGTGCCAGCAGCTGGGAATTCTCCGACCCTTACGAGCAGTACTTC	CASSWEFSDPYEQYF
TRBV11-2	-	TRBJ2-1	-	TGTGCCAGCAGTCCCACGGGGAATGAGCAGTTCTTC	CASSPTGNEQFF
TRBV4-1	-	TRBJ2-7	-	TGCGCCAGCAGCCAATTATTGAACTCCTACGAGCAGTACTTC	CASSQLLNSYEQYF
TRBV2	-	TRBJ2-5	TRBD2	TGTGCCAGCAGTGAATATTCGGCGGGAGGGGGCTCTCAAGAGACCCAGTACTTC	CASSEYSAGGGSQETQYF
TRBV10-1	-	TRBJ1-1	-	TGCGCCAGCAGTGAGTCTTGGGATGAAGCTTTCTTT	CASSESWDEAFF